This T cell receptor beta chain comes out of a study of blood T cell repertoires in COVID-19. Adults between roughly 18 and 89 years of age took part from more than 20 US areas. The CDR3 totals 12 residues. Germline V gene data show CDR1 as SNHLY and CDR2 as FYNNEI. V was pared by 8 bases and J by 8 bases, with 15 bases between. Only in-frame clones appear in the TCRdb table, and some are missing; sequencing was by immunoSEQ multiplex PCR. Altogether 300,000 to 400,000 clones are present, 88% being singletons, with the ten largest covering around 0.97%. This clonotype originated in a woman aged 25 to 39 with acute COVID-19. The sample consisted of PBMCs or T cells enriched from blood (not recorded which). The chain links TRBV2 to TRBJ1-1, with D tentatively TRBD1 (6 bases). In nucleotides, the CDR3 is TGTGCCAGCTTATACACAGGGCAGGAAGCTTTCTTT. Its translation is CASLYTGQEAFF.